What follows are 19 T cell receptor beta chains derived from one specimen sequenced in a study of post-analysis software for immune sequencing data (dated by TCRdb to the mid-2010s). Findings and caveats that apply to the study as a whole: Four to six TRBV segments, including TRBV5-6, TRBV5-1 and TRBV20-1, were significantly more frequent in patients than controls.

What these receptors recognize is not known. The protocol used for the library was PCR. Reads for this sample came from an Illumina HiSeq 2500. To reduce PCR and sequencing biases, unique molecular identifiers were built into the TCR beta cDNA libraries. TCRdb passed the public sequencing reads through fastp at Q25 and MiXCR, retaining productive beta sequences. Under each unique CDR3 protein, matching rows form one entry showing the most common genes and DNA. This sample gives fewer than 850,000 distinct CDR3 sequences in total; 40% to 55% of them show up just once. Approximately 4.4% of the sample is taken by the ten largest. The sequenced sample consisted of blood. The receptors here all came from a girl between 10 and 17 years old with multiple sclerosis.

The CDR3 coding sequence is TGCAGTGCTAGAGGGAGATTGAGGGTCGGTGAGCAGTTCTTC. Protein: CSARGRLRVGEQFF. This sequence joins TRBV20-1 and TRBJ2-1, with D tentatively TRBD2 (5 bases). This CDR3 is built from 14 residues. V lost 1 base and J 9 bases, leaving 16 bases between the germline ends. Germline CDR1 and CDR2: DFQATT and SNEGSKA (reference sequence).

This clonotype was seen only a few times. The chain has TRBV6-1 and TRBJ2-3, with TRBD1 identical over 8 bases. The CDR3 contains 14 residues. V lost 2 bases, J lost 6 bases, and 4 bases stayed unmatched. CDR1 is MNHNS, CDR2 SASEGT, per germline. This CDR3 is CASSETGGEDTQYF. Here the CDR3 DNA reads TGTGCCAGCAGTGAAACAGGGGGTGAGGATACGCAGTATTTT.

The chain links TRBV4-3 to TRBJ2-7; 8 positions match TRBD1. With V trimmed by 1 base and J by 3 bases, 5 bases remained unmatched. Germline assignment: CDR1 LGHNA and CDR2 YSLEER. The CDR3 covers 15 residues. The CDR3 nucleotides read TGCGCCAGCAGCCAAGCCAGGACAGGGTACTACGAGCAGTACTTC. This translates into CASSQARTGYYEQYF.

CDR3 DNA sequence: TGTGCCAGCAGCCGAGTGTTAGGGACTAGCGGGAGTACCTACGAGCAGTACTTC. Its protein product is CASSRVLGTSGSTYEQYF. The chain combines TRBV3-1 with TRBJ2-7, with TRBD2 matching 14 bases. Germline V gives CDR1 LGHDT, CDR2 YNNKEL (reference sequence). This CDR3 region has 18 residues. J lost 2 bases, V lost 4 bases, and 10 bases had no gene match.

The chain recombines TRBV20-1 with TRBJ2-5; TRBD2 agrees at 13 bases. Per the germline V gene, CDR1 is DFQATT and CDR2 is SNEGSKA (reference sequence). The CDR3 length is 17 residues. J was trimmed by 2 bases and V by 4 bases; bases with no gene match: 10. This chain's CDR3 is CSAIGLAGAWGQETQYF. DNA for the CDR3: TGCAGTGCTATCGGACTAGCGGGAGCCTGGGGGCAAGAGACCCAGTACTTC.

CDR3 DNA sequence: TGCAGCGTTGAAGGGCACCTAGCGGGGGCCTACGAGCAGTACTTC. This sequence encodes CSVEGHLAGAYEQYF. The V call is TRBV29-1, the J call TRBJ2-7; TRBD2 matches at 10 bases. After removal of 1 base from V and 2 bases from J, the junction contained 5 bases not matched to a gene. This CDR3 comprises 15 residues. Germline values: CDR1 SQVTM, CDR2 ANQGSEA.

In its sample, this clonotype was seen once. CDR3 residues: CSAVGGLAGANTDTQYF. For the CDR3, the DNA is TGCAGTGCTGTTGGTGGACTAGCGGGAGCCAACACAGATACGCAGTATTTT. V usage is TRBV20-1 and J usage is TRBJ2-3; 13 nucleotides line up with TRBD2. The CDR3 extends over 17 amino acids. Germline CDR1 and CDR2: DFQATT and SNEGSKA (reference sequence). Trimming took 5 bases from V and 2 from J; bases not matched to a gene: 10.

V gene TRBV6-5 combines with J gene TRBJ2-1, with 7 bases fitting TRBD1. The V gene end was trimmed by 2 bases and the J gene end by 7 bases; junction bases not matched to a gene: 17. The CDR3 runs 18 residues. The germline CDR1 and CDR2 sequences are MNHEY and SVGAGI. DNA of the CDR3: TGTGCCAGCAGTTACCCCAGTTCCGGAAAGGGGGCCGAAAATGAGCAGTTCTTC. It is translated as CASSYPSSGKGAENEQFF.

The rearrangement joins TRBV20-1 to TRBJ2-3; TRBD2 aligns across 9 bases. The CDR3 is 15 amino acids. Germline CDR1 and CDR2: DFQATT and SNEGSKA (reference sequence). The junction had 7 bases not matched to a gene; V was cut back by 5 bases and J by 1 base. This CDR3 is CSASQLAGGTDTQYF. For the CDR3, the DNA is TGCAGTGCTTCCCAACTAGCGGGCGGCACAGATACGCAGTATTTT.

V gene TRBV15 combines with J gene TRBJ1-2; D not resolved. CDR1 LNHNV and CDR2 YYDKDF come from the germline V gene (reference sequence). This CDR3 comprises 14 residues. V gave up 5 bases and J gave up 4 bases, with 14 bases separating them. CDR3 coding DNA: TGTGCCACCAGCGGCCCGGACCTAGGCTATGGCTACACCTTC. It encodes CATSGPDLGYGYTF.

V gene TRBV5-1 combines with J gene TRBJ2-5; 9 positions agree with TRBD1. The CDR3 spans 15 residues. CDR1 is SGHRS and CDR2 is YFSETQ in the germline V gene. J was trimmed by 5 bases and V by 4 bases; bases with no gene match: 9. The CDR3 DNA reads TGCGCCAGCAGCCTAGGACAGGGGTATCCGGAGACCCAGTACTTC. This sequence encodes CASSLGQGYPETQYF.

Here the CDR3 reads CASTPTMNYGYTF. The CDR3 nucleotides read TGTGCCAGCACCCCGACCATGAACTATGGCTACACCTTC. The J gene is TRBJ1-2, the V gene TRBV28; no clear D gene. The CDR3 spans 13 residues. The germline V gene has CDR1 MDHEN and CDR2 SYDVKM. With 7 bases removed from V and 2 bases from J, the gap between germline ends came to 11 bases.

In this sample, this clonotype turned up a few times. The rearrangement links TRBV7-9 to TRBJ2-1, with TRBD2 identical over 8 bases. Per germline, CDR1 SEHNR and CDR2 FQNEAQ (reference sequence). Trimming cost V 5 bases and J 5 bases; bases outside gene matches: 5. This CDR3 has 14 residues. The CDR3 nucleotides are TGTGCCAGCAGCGCGGGAGGTGGGAACAATGAGCAGTTCTTC. Protein: CASSAGGGNNEQFF. Complete variable domain (other parts from reference TRBV7-9 and TRBJ2-1): DTGVSQNPRHKITKRGQNVTFRCDPISEHNRLYWYRQTLGQGPEFLTYFQNEAQLEKSRLLSDRFSAERPKGSFSTLEIQRTEQGDSAMYLCASSAGGGNNEQFFGPGTRLTVL.

This sequence joins TRBV9 and TRBJ1-1; 9 bases are shared with TRBD1. The CDR3 is made up of 14 amino acids. Germline trimming cut 6 bases from V and 1 base from J; bases unmatched to any gene: 4. The germline V gene encodes CDR1 SGDLS and CDR2 YYNGEE. DNA of the CDR3: TGTGCCAGCACCAGGACAGGGGAGAACACTGAAGCTTTCTTT. Its translation: CASTRTGENTEAFF.

The chain couples TRBV12-3 or TRBV12-4 to TRBJ2-7, with D possibly TRBD1 on 6 matching bases. Trimming shortened V by 6 bases and J by 1 base, and 16 bases separated the two germline ends. This CDR3 has 15 residues. CDR3 sequence (DNA): TGTGCCAGCAGCACAACAGGGAGTGGATCCTACGAGCAGTACTTC. Translating it yields CASSTTGSGSYEQYF.

Only a few counts were recorded for this clonotype. The chain carries TRBV6-1 and TRBJ2-5; D is possibly TRBD1 (6 bases). V lost 2 bases to trimming and J lost 5 bases, with 12 bases between them. This CDR3 is 14 amino acids long. The germline V gene has CDR1 MNHNS and CDR2 SASEGT. The CDR3 region has the DNA TGTGCCAGCAGTGAACCGGGACAACGCGAGACCCAGTACTTC. Its translation: CASSEPGQRETQYF.

This clonotype has a handful of counts. The chain employs TRBV28 and TRBJ2-1, with 10 bases fitting TRBD2. The CDR3 totals 15 residues. The trim removed 11 bases at V and 7 bases at J, leaving 14 bases unmatched. Per the germline V gene, CDR1 is MDHEN and CDR2 is SYDVKM. The CDR3 nucleotides read TGTGCCTCCGCAACCAGCGGGAGGGCCGAGAATGAGCAGTTCTTC. It encodes CASATSGRAENEQFF.

This clonotype was observed many times. The rearrangement joins TRBV20-1 to TRBJ1-2, with 9 positions matching TRBD1. From germline, CDR1 is DFQATT and CDR2 SNEGSKA (reference sequence). V lost 1 base, J lost 2 bases, and 5 bases stayed unmatched. The CDR3 is 15 residues long. The CDR3 is CSARAPGQGNYGYTF. CDR3 DNA: TGCAGTGCTAGAGCCCCGGGACAGGGCAACTATGGCTACACCTTC.

This clonotype was observed a few times. The chain joins TRBV6-5 to TRBJ2-7; TRBD2 matches at 7 bases. The V gene end was trimmed by 7 bases and the J gene end by 2 bases; junction bases not matched to a gene: 5. The germline V gene encodes CDR1 MNHEY and CDR2 SVGAGI. This CDR3 comprises 13 residues. The CDR3 nucleotides read TGTGCCAGCACCTCTAGCGGCCCCTACGAGCAGTACTTC. Translated: CASTSSGPYEQYF.